The rows below give T cell receptor beta chains drawn from one sample of a study of T cells after yellow fever vaccination. TCRdb reprocessed the 5' RACE reads with MiXCR, giving one entry per CDR3 protein. Of under 500,000 distinct CDR3 sequences in the sample, around a sixth were seen once. Here the sequenced sample was PBMCs, taken before the yellow fever booster vaccination. The receptors derive from a man between 18 and 29 years old who received the YFV17D yellow fever vaccine. Both conserved end residues are part of each CDR3. Fields, in order: J gene, D gene, clone size, V gene, CDR3 DNA, CDR3 protein. The D gene is left open where the match is weak. Some rows have no size entry. The others give once, few or many, or a class for an expanded clone.

J: TRBJ1-4
D: TRBD1
size: few
V: TRBV3-1
DNA: TGTGCCAGCAGCCAACGACAGGGGAAGACTGAAAAACTGTTTTTT
CDR3: CASSQRQGKTEKLFF

J: TRBJ2-6
D: .
size: few
V: TRBV28
DNA: TGTGCCAGCAGTTACCGACTCTCGGGGGCCAACGTCCTGACTTTC
CDR3: CASSYRLSGANVLTF

J: TRBJ2-3
D: TRBD1
size: .
V: TRBV4-3
DNA: TGCGCCAGCAGCCAAGCGCCGGGACAGGGCGCAGATACGCAGTATTTT
CDR3: CASSQAPGQGADTQYF

J: TRBJ2-7
D: .
size: .
V: TRBV4-1
DNA: TGCGCCAGCAGGAACTCCCCGGGCGAGCAGTACTTC
CDR3: CASRNSPGEQYF

J: TRBJ1-1
D: .
size: few
V: TRBV7-3
DNA: TGTGCCAGCAGCTTAGGGCCCTCTGCCGAAGCTTTCTTT
CDR3: CASSLGPSAEAFF

J: TRBJ1-2
D: .
size: .
V: TRBV5-6
DNA: TGTGCCAGCACCGAGGGGAACTATGGCTACACCTTC
CDR3: CASTEGNYGYTF

J: TRBJ1-6
D: .
size: few
V: TRBV12-3/TRBV12-4
DNA: TGTGCCAGCAGTTTCGCGGATTCACCCCTCCACTTT
CDR3: CASSFADSPLHF

J: TRBJ1-2
D: .
size: .
V: TRBV6-1
DNA: TGTGCCAGCAGTGAGGGCCGCTCTGGTGACTATGGCTACACCTTC
CDR3: CASSEGRSGDYGYTF

J: TRBJ2-4
D: TRBD1
size: .
V: TRBV20-1
DNA: TGCAGTGCCCCAAGGGTGGAACAGGGGAACATTCAGTACTTC
CDR3: CSAPRVEQGNIQYF

J: TRBJ2-1
D: .
size: .
V: TRBV28
DNA: TGTGCCAGCAGTTTTGGGGTCGGAGATGAGCAGTTCTTC
CDR3: CASSFGVGDEQFF

J: TRBJ2-7
D: TRBD2
size: .
V: TRBV20-1
DNA: TGCAGTGCTAGATCTGCTAGCGGGTACGAGCAGTACTTC
CDR3: CSARSASGYEQYF

J: TRBJ2-3
D: TRBD1
size: many
V: TRBV11-2
DNA: TGTGCCAGCAGCTCTCCCAGGGGGTTACATACGCAGTATTTT
CDR3: CASSSPRGLHTQYF

J: TRBJ1-2
D: .
size: .
V: TRBV12-3/TRBV12-4
DNA: TGTGCCAGCAGTTTTTTCGGGGGGCGAAGCTATGGCTACACCTTC
CDR3: CASSFFGGRSYGYTF

J: TRBJ2-3
D: .
size: .
V: TRBV12-3/TRBV12-4
DNA: TGTGCCAGCAGTTTCCACGGTAGCACAGATACGCAGTATTTT
CDR3: CASSFHGSTDTQYF

J: TRBJ1-4
D: .
size: .
V: TRBV4-3
DNA: TGCGCCAGCAGCCAAGATTATAGGGGGGCCAGCGAAAAACTGTTTTTT
CDR3: CASSQDYRGASEKLFF

J: TRBJ1-2
D: .
size: few
V: TRBV6-1
DNA: TGTGCCAGCAGGTTACAGGGAGGGGATGGCTACACCTTC
CDR3: CASRLQGGDGYTF

J: TRBJ1-2
D: .
size: .
V: TRBV12-3/TRBV12-4
DNA: TGTGCCAGCAGTTTTGGTGGACCACCTAACTATGGCTACACCTTC
CDR3: CASSFGGPPNYGYTF

J: TRBJ2-1
D: TRBD1
size: .
V: TRBV7-7
DNA: TGTGCTAGCAGCCCAAGGACAGGGGATGATGAGCAGTTCTTC
CDR3: CASSPRTGDDEQFF

J: TRBJ1-2
D: .
size: .
V: TRBV29-1
DNA: TGCAGCGTTGAAGGGAGAGCGGAGGCACACACCTTC
CDR3: CSVEGRAEAHTF

J: TRBJ1-2
D: TRBD1
size: few
V: TRBV15
DNA: TGTGCCACCAGCAGAGCACAGGGGTTATCTAATGGCTACACCTTC
CDR3: CATSRAQGLSNGYTF

J: TRBJ2-1
D: .
size: few
V: TRBV20-1
DNA: TGCAGTGCTAGAGATCTCGGGAAGTTCTACAATGAGCAGTTCTTC
CDR3: CSARDLGKFYNEQFF

J: TRBJ2-3
D: .
size: .
V: TRBV18
DNA: TGTGCCAGCTCACCCATGACAGGGAGGGGAGATACGCAGTATTTT
CDR3: CASSPMTGRGDTQYF

J: TRBJ2-6
D: .
size: few
V: TRBV28
DNA: TGTGCCAGCAGTTTAGACCCGAGGGGCTCTGGGGCCAACGTCCTGACTTTC
CDR3: CASSLDPRGSGANVLTF

J: TRBJ2-5
D: TRBD2
size: .
V: TRBV7-2
DNA: TGTGCCAGCAAGGTAGCGGGGGCAGAGACCCAGTACTTC
CDR3: CASKVAGAETQYF

J: TRBJ2-7
D: TRBD1
size: .
V: TRBV7-6
DNA: TGTGCCAGCAGCTCGCCCACAGGGGACCCTACGAAGCAGTACTTC
CDR3: CASSSPTGDPTKQYF

J: TRBJ2-5
D: .
size: .
V: TRBV24-1
DNA: TGTGCCACCAGTGATGGACAGAGAAGTTTCCAAGAGACCCAGTACTTC
CDR3: CATSDGQRSFQETQYF

J: TRBJ1-2
D: TRBD1
size: .
V: TRBV7-9
DNA: TGTGCCAGCAGCTCCATGACAGGGAACTATGGCTACACCTTC
CDR3: CASSSMTGNYGYTF

J: TRBJ1-1
D: .
size: few
V: TRBV7-2
DNA: TGTGCCAGCAGCTCCTCCGGGGGCTTGTGGGACACTGAAGCTTTCTTT
CDR3: CASSSSGGLWDTEAFF

J: TRBJ2-3
D: .
size: .
V: TRBV5-1
DNA: TGCGCCAGCAGCTTGGAACAACCCGCCGGTACGCAGTATTTT
CDR3: CASSLEQPAGTQYF

J: TRBJ2-4
D: .
size: .
V: TRBV5-5
DNA: TGTGCCAGCAGCTTGGGGGCATTCGAAAACATTCAGTACTTC
CDR3: CASSLGAFENIQYF

J: TRBJ1-5
D: TRBD1
size: .
V: TRBV5-1
DNA: TGCGCCAGCAGCCCTGGGACAGGGGAGCAGCCCCAGCATTTT
CDR3: CASSPGTGEQPQHF

J: TRBJ2-2
D: .
size: .
V: TRBV6-1
DNA: TGTGCCAGCAGTCCCGAAGGCGCCGTGAACACCGGGGAGCTGTTTTTT
CDR3: CASSPEGAVNTGELFF

J: TRBJ2-5
D: TRBD2
size: .
V: TRBV6-5
DNA: TGTGCCAGCAGTTACGGCGGGGAGGGGACCCAGTACTTC
CDR3: CASSYGGEGTQYF

J: TRBJ1-1
D: .
size: .
V: TRBV7-9
DNA: TGTGCCAGTATTCTGTCGGGGAGGGGGAACACTGAAGCTTTCTTT
CDR3: CASILSGRGNTEAFF

J: TRBJ2-1
D: .
size: .
V: TRBV7-2
DNA: TGTGCCAGCAGCTTTACCGTGGGAGTCGATGAGCAGTTCTTC
CDR3: CASSFTVGVDEQFF

J: TRBJ2-1
D: TRBD2
size: .
V: TRBV11-2
DNA: TGTGCCAGCAGCCGAACTAGCGGGGCGTACAATGAGCAGTTCTTC
CDR3: CASSRTSGAYNEQFF

J: TRBJ2-2
D: TRBD1
size: few
V: TRBV6-2/TRBV6-3
DNA: TGTGCCAGCAGTTTCCCGGGACAGGGGGAGAACACCGGGGAGCTGTTTTTT
CDR3: CASSFPGQGENTGELFF

J: TRBJ2-5
D: TRBD2
size: few
V: TRBV7-7
DNA: TGTGCTAGCAGCTTAGCGGGGGGGCCTGCAGAGACCCAGTACTTC
CDR3: CASSLAGGPAETQYF

J: TRBJ2-5
D: .
size: .
V: TRBV29-1
DNA: TGCAGCGTTGAAGACGGGGGCCGGGAGACCCAGTACTTC
CDR3: CSVEDGGRETQYF

J: TRBJ2-2
D: .
size: .
V: TRBV6-5
DNA: TGTGCCAGCAGTTACTTTGGGGTGGCGTGGGGCTCGAACACCGGGGAGCTGTTTTTT
CDR3: CASSYFGVAWGSNTGELFF

J: TRBJ1-1
D: TRBD1
size: many
V: TRBV29-1
DNA: TGCAGCGTCGAGACAGGGGGCACTGAAGCTTTCTTT
CDR3: CSVETGGTEAFF

J: TRBJ1-3
D: .
size: many
V: TRBV9
DNA: TGTGCCAGCAGCCCATTCGAGGGGAGCTCTGGAAACACCATATATTTT
CDR3: CASSPFEGSSGNTIYF